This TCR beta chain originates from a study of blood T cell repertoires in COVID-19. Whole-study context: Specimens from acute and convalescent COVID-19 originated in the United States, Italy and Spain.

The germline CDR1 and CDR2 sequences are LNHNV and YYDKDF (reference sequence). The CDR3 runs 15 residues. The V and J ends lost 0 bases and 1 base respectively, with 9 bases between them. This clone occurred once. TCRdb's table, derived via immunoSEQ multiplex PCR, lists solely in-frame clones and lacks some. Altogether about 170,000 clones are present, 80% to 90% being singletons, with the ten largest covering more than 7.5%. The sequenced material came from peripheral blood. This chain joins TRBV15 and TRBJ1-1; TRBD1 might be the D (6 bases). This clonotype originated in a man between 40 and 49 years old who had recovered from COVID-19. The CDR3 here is CATSRDQGRNTEAFF. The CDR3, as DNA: TGTGCCACCAGCAGAGACCAGGGGCGGAACACTGAAGCTTTCTTT.